This T cell receptor (beta chain) was profiled in a study of CD8+ T cells in alopecia areata. Study conclusions and caveats: Sharing of TCR sequences between patients (possibly for HLA-related reasons) was less clear than in mice.

This clone was picked up a small number of times. Its antigen is not identified. The ends lost 5 bases at V and 5 bases at J; junction bases unmatched: 3. This CDR3 comprises 13 residues. CDR1 is SGHAT and CDR2 is FQNNGV in the germline V gene. RNA was extracted and reverse transcribed into cDNA as the sequencing template. The repertoire was sequenced with immunoSEQ multiplex PCR; TCRdb's copy has only in-frame clones and lacks some. The sample gives about 99,000 clones, around 59% of which show up once; 8.8% is in the top ten. This TCR came from a human donor in good health. Input material: CD4+ T cells sorted from blood. The chain uses TRBV11-2 and TRBJ2-5; 9 bases fit TRBD1. CDR3 DNA: TGTGCCAGCAGCCCTGGACAGGGGGAGACCCAGTACTTC. This translates into CASSPGQGETQYF. Variable domain in full (rest from reference TRBV11-2 and TRBJ2-5): EAGVAQSPRYKIIEKRQSVAFWCNPISGHATLYWYQQILGQGPKLLIQFQNNGVVDDSQLPKDRFSAERLKGVDSTLKIQPAKLEDSAVYLCASSPGQGETQYFGPGTRLLVL.